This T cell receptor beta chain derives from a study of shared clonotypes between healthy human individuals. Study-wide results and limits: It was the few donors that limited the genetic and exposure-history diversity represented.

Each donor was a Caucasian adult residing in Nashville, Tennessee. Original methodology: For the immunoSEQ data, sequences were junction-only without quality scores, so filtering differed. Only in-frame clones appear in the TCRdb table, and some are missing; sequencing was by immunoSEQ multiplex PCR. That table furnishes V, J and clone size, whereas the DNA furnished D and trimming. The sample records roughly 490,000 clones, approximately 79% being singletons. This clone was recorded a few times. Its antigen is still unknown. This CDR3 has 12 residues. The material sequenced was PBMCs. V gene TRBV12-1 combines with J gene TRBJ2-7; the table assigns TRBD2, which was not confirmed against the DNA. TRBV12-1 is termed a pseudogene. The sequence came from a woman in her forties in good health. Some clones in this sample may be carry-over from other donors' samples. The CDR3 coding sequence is TGTGCCAGCTCCCAGCCCGGGGGCGAGCAGTACTTC. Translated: CASSQPGGEQYF.